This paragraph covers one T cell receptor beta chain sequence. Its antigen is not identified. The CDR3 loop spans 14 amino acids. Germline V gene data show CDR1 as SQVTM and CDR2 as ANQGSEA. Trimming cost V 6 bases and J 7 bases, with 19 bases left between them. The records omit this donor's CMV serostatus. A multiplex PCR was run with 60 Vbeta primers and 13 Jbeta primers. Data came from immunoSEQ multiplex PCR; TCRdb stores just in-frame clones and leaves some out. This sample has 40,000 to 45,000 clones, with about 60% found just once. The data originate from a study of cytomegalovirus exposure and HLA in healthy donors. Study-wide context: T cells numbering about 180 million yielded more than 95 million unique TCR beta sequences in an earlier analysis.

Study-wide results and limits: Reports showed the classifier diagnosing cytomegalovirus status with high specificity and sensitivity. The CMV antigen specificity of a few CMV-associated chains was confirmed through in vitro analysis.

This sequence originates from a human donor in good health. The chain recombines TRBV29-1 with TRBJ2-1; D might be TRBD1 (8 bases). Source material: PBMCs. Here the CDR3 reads CSVVTGGGWNEQFF. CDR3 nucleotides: TGCAGCGTGGTAACAGGGGGGGGGTGGAATGAGCAGTTCTTC.